This is a list of T cell receptor beta chains from one sample in a study of blood T cell repertoires in COVID-19. Assay used: immunoSEQ multiplex PCR; TCRdb lists only in-frame clones, some missing. The repertoire includes about 140,000 clones, 70% to 80% of them detected once, and 9% to 10% sits in the top ten. The sequenced sample was peripheral blood. The source is a woman in her fifties or sixties with active or convalescent COVID-19. Each CDR3 is given with its conserved first and last residue. Each record gives: clone size, D gene, CDR3 length, V gene, J gene, CDR3 DNA, CDR3 protein. A D gene is named only where the DNA matches it firmly. Some rows have no size entry. The others give once, few or many, or a class for an expanded clone.

clone size: .
D gene: TRBD1
CDR3 length: 16
V gene: TRBV6-5
J gene: TRBJ2-5
CDR3 DNA: TGTGCCAGCAGTTACTCGACCGGGACAGGGGGTACGACCCAGTACTTC
CDR3 protein: CASSYSTGTGGTTQYF

clone size: .
D gene: .
CDR3 length: 16
V gene: TRBV6-6
J gene: TRBJ1-6
CDR3 DNA: TGTGCCAGCAGTTACGGCACCCGACGGGGTAATTCACCCCTCCACTTT
CDR3 protein: CASSYGTRRGNSPLHF

clone size: .
D gene: .
CDR3 length: 16
V gene: TRBV19
J gene: TRBJ1-5
CDR3 DNA: TGTGCCAGTAGTCCTAATACAGGAAATAGCAATCAGCCCCAGCATTTT
CDR3 protein: CASSPNTGNSNQPQHF

clone size: .
D gene: .
CDR3 length: 13
V gene: TRBV12-3/TRBV12-4
J gene: TRBJ2-3
CDR3 DNA: TGTGCCAGCACCGGCAGGGGAGCAGATACGCAGTATTTT
CDR3 protein: CASTGRGADTQYF

clone size: once
D gene: .
CDR3 length: 16
V gene: TRBV28
J gene: TRBJ2-3
CDR3 DNA: TGTGCCAGCAGGAACCTCAGGGGGGTCAGCACAGATACGCAGTATTTT
CDR3 protein: CASRNLRGVSTDTQYF

clone size: .
D gene: TRBD1
CDR3 length: 13
V gene: TRBV6-5
J gene: TRBJ1-2
CDR3 DNA: TGTGCCAGCAGAAAAACAGGGGATTGGGGCTACACCTTC
CDR3 protein: CASRKTGDWGYTF

clone size: .
D gene: .
CDR3 length: 13
V gene: TRBV6-4
J gene: TRBJ2-4
CDR3 DNA: TGTGCCAGCCCAGGGTCGGCCAAAAACATTCAGTACTTC
CDR3 protein: CASPGSAKNIQYF

clone size: .
D gene: .
CDR3 length: 15
V gene: TRBV6-2/TRBV6-3
J gene: TRBJ2-6
CDR3 DNA: TGTGCCAGCAGTCTACTGCGCTCTGGGGCCAACGTCCTGACTTTC
CDR3 protein: CASSLLRSGANVLTF

clone size: .
D gene: TRBD1
CDR3 length: 12
V gene: TRBV29-1
J gene: TRBJ1-2
CDR3 DNA: TGCAGCGTTGAAGGACAGGGTGGCGGCTACACCTTC
CDR3 protein: CSVEGQGGGYTF

clone size: .
D gene: .
CDR3 length: 14
V gene: TRBV9
J gene: TRBJ1-2
CDR3 DNA: TGTGCCAGCAGCGTCACAGGGTCCCCCTATGGCTACACCTTC
CDR3 protein: CASSVTGSPYGYTF

clone size: .
D gene: .
CDR3 length: 16
V gene: TRBV27
J gene: TRBJ1-2
CDR3 DNA: TGTGCCAGCAGTTTGGGAGGGGACGCGCGTGCCTATGGCTACACCTTC
CDR3 protein: CASSLGGDARAYGYTF